This is a list of T cell receptor beta chains from one sample in a study of CD8 T cells in Susac syndrome. MiXCR, run by TCRdb on the immunoSEQ multiplex PCR reads, gives a single entry per CDR3 protein. The sample has 130,000 or so distinct CDR3 sequences, about 95% seen once; the top ten hold approximately 0.1%. The specimen was CD4+ T cells from PBMCs. These receptors were obtained from a human donor in good health. CDR3s include the opening cysteine and the closing phenylalanine or tryptophan. A D gene is named only where the DNA matches it firmly. Expanded clones are given a class, and other clones once, few, many or no size at all.

V gene: TRBV9
J gene: TRBJ2-7
clone size: -
D gene: -
CDR3 protein: CASSVELATDEQYF
CDR3 DNA: TGTGCCAGCAGCGTAGAGCTAGCGACGGACGAGCAGTACTTC

V gene: TRBV6-5
J gene: TRBJ2-2
clone size: -
D gene: -
CDR3 protein: CASRPEYTGELFF
CDR3 DNA: TGTGCCAGCAGGCCGGAATACACCGGGGAGCTGTTTTTT

V gene: TRBV10-3
J gene: TRBJ1-6
clone size: -
D gene: -
CDR3 protein: CAISESEQRGNSPLHF
CDR3 DNA: TGTGCCATCAGTGAGTCTGAACAGAGGGGCAATTCACCCCTCCACTTT

V gene: TRBV29-1
J gene: TRBJ2-1
clone size: once
D gene: TRBD1
CDR3 protein: CSVLTGGTEQFF
CDR3 DNA: TGCAGCGTCTTGACAGGGGGAACTGAGCAGTTCTTC

V gene: TRBV7-9
J gene: TRBJ2-5
clone size: -
D gene: TRBD2
CDR3 protein: CASSPRLAGGQETQYF
CDR3 DNA: TGTGCCAGCAGCCCCCGACTAGCGGGTGGACAAGAGACCCAGTACTTC

V gene: TRBV15
J gene: TRBJ2-7
clone size: -
D gene: TRBD2
CDR3 protein: CATSRASGTSGPGSYEQYF
CDR3 DNA: TGTGCCACCAGCAGAGCCTCGGGGACTAGCGGCCCGGGCTCCTACGAGCAGTACTTC

V gene: TRBV7-9
J gene: TRBJ2-7
clone size: once
D gene: -
CDR3 protein: CASSLGTGRYEQYF
CDR3 DNA: TGTGCCAGCAGCTTAGGGACTGGCAGATACGAGCAGTACTTC

V gene: TRBV7-2
J gene: TRBJ1-4
clone size: -
D gene: -
CDR3 protein: CASSQQGVGEKLFF
CDR3 DNA: TGTGCCAGCAGCCAACAAGGCGTCGGGGAAAAACTGTTTTTT

V gene: TRBV4-1
J gene: TRBJ2-5
clone size: once
D gene: -
CDR3 protein: CASSQEGRETQYF
CDR3 DNA: TGCGCCAGCAGCCAAGAGGGGCGGGAGACCCAGTACTTC

V gene: TRBV20-1
J gene: TRBJ1-5
clone size: -
D gene: -
CDR3 protein: CSASLAGGDQPQHF
CDR3 DNA: TGCAGTGCTAGTTTGGCCGGAGGCGATCAGCCCCAGCATTTT

V gene: TRBV3-1
J gene: TRBJ2-3
clone size: -
D gene: -
CDR3 protein: CASTPRVSTDTQYF
CDR3 DNA: TGTGCCAGCACCCCAAGGGTCAGCACAGATACGCAGTATTTT

V gene: TRBV18
J gene: TRBJ1-5
clone size: -
D gene: -
CDR3 protein: CASSPNSGTNSNQPQHF
CDR3 DNA: TGTGCCAGCTCACCGAACTCCGGGACAAATAGCAATCAGCCCCAGCATTTT

V gene: TRBV20-1
J gene: TRBJ1-5
clone size: -
D gene: -
CDR3 protein: CSARDQGVQPQHF
CDR3 DNA: TGCAGTGCTAGAGATCAAGGTGTTCAGCCCCAGCATTTT

V gene: TRBV28
J gene: TRBJ2-7
clone size: -
D gene: -
CDR3 protein: CAICKGVEQYF
CDR3 DNA: TGTGCCATCTGCAAAGGGGTCGAGCAGTACTTC

V gene: TRBV23-1
J gene: TRBJ2-7
clone size: -
D gene: -
CDR3 protein: CASSRNESYEQYF
CDR3 DNA: TGCGCCAGCAGTCGAAACGAGAGCTACGAGCAGTACTTC

V gene: TRBV5-5
J gene: TRBJ2-1
clone size: -
D gene: TRBD2
CDR3 protein: CASSFGTSGFNNEQFF
CDR3 DNA: TGTGCCAGCAGCTTTGGGACTAGCGGGTTCAACAATGAGCAGTTCTTC

V gene: TRBV11-1
J gene: TRBJ2-7
clone size: few
D gene: TRBD2
CDR3 protein: CASSLGLAAYEQYF
CDR3 DNA: TGTGCCAGCAGTCTCGGACTAGCGGCCTACGAGCAGTACTTC

V gene: TRBV7-9
J gene: TRBJ2-1
clone size: -
D gene: -
CDR3 protein: CASLPAGSYNEQFF
CDR3 DNA: TGTGCCAGCCTCCCGGCGGGCTCCTACAATGAGCAGTTCTTC

V gene: TRBV5-1
J gene: TRBJ1-2
clone size: -
D gene: -
CDR3 protein: CASSLDPASWGYTF
CDR3 DNA: TGCGCCAGCAGCTTGGACCCGGCCTCTTGGGGCTACACCTTC

V gene: TRBV7-3
J gene: TRBJ2-1
clone size: -
D gene: -
CDR3 protein: CASSLDRTYNEQFF
CDR3 DNA: TGTGCCAGCAGCTTAGACAGGACCTACAATGAGCAGTTCTTC

V gene: TRBV20-1
J gene: TRBJ2-5
clone size: -
D gene: -
CDR3 protein: CSARHGETQYF
CDR3 DNA: TGCAGTGCTAGACACGGAGAGACCCAGTACTTC

V gene: TRBV20-1
J gene: TRBJ2-7
clone size: once
D gene: -
CDR3 protein: CSALGAAYEQYF
CDR3 DNA: TGCAGTGCTCTGGGTGCAGCCTACGAGCAGTACTTC

V gene: TRBV9
J gene: TRBJ1-2
clone size: -
D gene: TRBD1
CDR3 protein: CASSAGQGSGYTF
CDR3 DNA: TGTGCCAGCAGCGCCGGACAGGGCTCTGGCTACACCTTC

V gene: TRBV12-3/TRBV12-4
J gene: TRBJ2-2
clone size: -
D gene: -
CDR3 protein: CASSLADWVRGGTGELFF
CDR3 DNA: TGTGCCAGCAGTTTAGCTGACTGGGTCAGGGGGGGCACCGGGGAGCTGTTTTTT

V gene: TRBV6-1
J gene: TRBJ2-3
clone size: -
D gene: TRBD1
CDR3 protein: CASKPGQGVDTQYF
CDR3 DNA: TGTGCCAGCAAACCGGGACAGGGGGTAGATACGCAGTATTTT

V gene: TRBV20-1
J gene: TRBJ2-3
clone size: -
D gene: -
CDR3 protein: CSAKVSTDTQYF
CDR3 DNA: TGCAGTGCTAAGGTCAGCACAGATACGCAGTATTTT

V gene: TRBV10-2
J gene: TRBJ1-5
clone size: -
D gene: -
CDR3 protein: CASSEDHSGAQPQHF
CDR3 DNA: TGCGCCAGCAGTGAGGATCACTCAGGGGCACAGCCCCAGCATTTT

V gene: TRBV18
J gene: TRBJ2-7
clone size: -
D gene: TRBD2
CDR3 protein: CASSPPASGSSYEQYF
CDR3 DNA: TGTGCCAGCTCACCACCGGCGAGCGGGAGTTCCTACGAGCAGTACTTC

V gene: TRBV5-4
J gene: TRBJ2-1
clone size: -
D gene: -
CDR3 protein: CASSLGHFGTYNEQFF
CDR3 DNA: TGTGCCAGCAGCTTGGGTCACTTCGGGACCTACAATGAGCAGTTCTTC

V gene: TRBV7-2
J gene: TRBJ2-5
clone size: -
D gene: TRBD2
CDR3 protein: CASSLRGSGSKETQYF
CDR3 DNA: TGTGCCAGCAGCCTCAGGGGTAGCGGGAGTAAGGAGACCCAGTACTTC

V gene: TRBV12-3/TRBV12-4
J gene: TRBJ2-1
clone size: -
D gene: TRBD1
CDR3 protein: CASSLDRAYEQFF
CDR3 DNA: TGTGCCAGCAGTCTCGACAGGGCTTATGAGCAGTTCTTC

V gene: TRBV18
J gene: TRBJ2-5
clone size: -
D gene: TRBD1
CDR3 protein: CASSPTGVETQYF
CDR3 DNA: TGTGCCAGCTCACCGACAGGGGTCGAGACCCAGTACTTC

V gene: TRBV18
J gene: TRBJ2-7
clone size: -
D gene: TRBD1
CDR3 protein: CASSPPQGQSSYEQYF
CDR3 DNA: TGTGCCAGCTCACCCCCCCAGGGACAGAGCTCCTACGAGCAGTACTTC

V gene: TRBV5-4
J gene: TRBJ1-2
clone size: once
D gene: -
CDR3 protein: CASSHKPEYGYTF
CDR3 DNA: TGTGCCAGCAGCCACAAACCAGAGTATGGCTACACCTTC

V gene: TRBV6-1
J gene: TRBJ2-1
clone size: -
D gene: -
CDR3 protein: CASSPGPSLGANEQFF
CDR3 DNA: TGTGCCAGCAGTCCGGGACCTAGTCTAGGAGCCAATGAGCAGTTCTTC

V gene: TRBV6-1
J gene: TRBJ1-6
clone size: once
D gene: TRBD1
CDR3 protein: CASSLGDRVYNSPLHF
CDR3 DNA: TGTGCCAGCAGTCTCGGGGACAGGGTATATAATTCACCCCTCCACTTT

V gene: TRBV19
J gene: TRBJ2-1
clone size: -
D gene: -
CDR3 protein: CASSIGVRALGEQFF
CDR3 DNA: TGTGCCAGTAGTATAGGGGTTCGGGCCTTGGGTGAGCAGTTCTTC

V gene: TRBV6-4
J gene: TRBJ2-7
clone size: -
D gene: -
CDR3 protein: CATPQFSSYEQYF
CDR3 DNA: TGTGCCACTCCACAGTTCAGCTCCTACGAGCAGTACTTC

V gene: TRBV12-3/TRBV12-4
J gene: TRBJ2-2
clone size: -
D gene: -
CDR3 protein: CASSLRANTGELFF
CDR3 DNA: TGTGCCAGCAGTTTAAGGGCGAACACCGGGGAGCTGTTTTTT

V gene: TRBV6-2/TRBV6-3
J gene: TRBJ1-5
clone size: once
D gene: -
CDR3 protein: CASSYGKGPGNQPQHF
CDR3 DNA: TGTGCCAGCAGTTACGGGAAGGGCCCGGGCAATCAGCCCCAGCATTTT

V gene: TRBV4-2
J gene: TRBJ2-6
clone size: few
D gene: -
CDR3 protein: CASSQETVGANVLTF
CDR3 DNA: TGTGCCAGCAGCCAGGAGACGGTTGGGGCCAACGTCCTGACTTTC

V gene: TRBV12-3/TRBV12-4
J gene: TRBJ2-2
clone size: -
D gene: TRBD2
CDR3 protein: CASVAGDLTGELFF
CDR3 DNA: TGTGCCAGCGTAGCGGGAGACCTCACCGGGGAGCTGTTTTTT